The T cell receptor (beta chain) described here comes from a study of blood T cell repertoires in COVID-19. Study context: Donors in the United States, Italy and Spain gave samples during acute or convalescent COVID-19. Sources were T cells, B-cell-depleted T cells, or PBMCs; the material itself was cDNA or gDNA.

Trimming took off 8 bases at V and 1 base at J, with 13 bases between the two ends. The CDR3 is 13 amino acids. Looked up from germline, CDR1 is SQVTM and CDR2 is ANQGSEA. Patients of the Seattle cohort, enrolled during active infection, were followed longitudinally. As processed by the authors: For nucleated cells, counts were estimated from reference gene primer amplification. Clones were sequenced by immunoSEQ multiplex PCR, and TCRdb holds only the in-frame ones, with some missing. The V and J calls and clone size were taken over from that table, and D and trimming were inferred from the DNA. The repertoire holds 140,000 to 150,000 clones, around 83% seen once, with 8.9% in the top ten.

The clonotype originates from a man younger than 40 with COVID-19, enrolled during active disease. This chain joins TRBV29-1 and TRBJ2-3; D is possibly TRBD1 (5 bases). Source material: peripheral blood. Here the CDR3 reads CSSRPRGTDTQYF. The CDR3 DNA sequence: TGCAGCTCCCGCCCCAGGGGCACAGATACGCAGTATTTT.